These 22 T cell receptor beta chains share one sample of origin, sequenced in a study of identical twins. TCRdb analysed the 5' RACE reads with MiXCR anew, one entry per CDR3 protein. The sample consists of a few hundred thousand distinct CDR3 sequences, about 8% of them appearing once. These data were likewise used in another study, on yellow fever vaccine responses in identical twins.

Sequenced material: CD8+ T cells sorted from blood. The receptors here all came from a woman younger than 35 in good health.

This clonotype was picked up a small number of times. The CDR3 DNA reads as TGTGCCATCACAGGGAACGCCTACAATGAGCAGTTCTTC. Encoded protein: CAITGNAYNEQFF. The chain is built from TRBV10-3 and TRBJ2-1; D is possibly TRBD1 (5 bases). The germline CDR1 and CDR2 sequences are ENHRY and SYGVKD. V lost 7 bases, J lost 2 bases, and 9 bases lay in between. CDR3 size: 13 residues.

The rearrangement uses TRBV7-9 and TRBJ2-7; 14 bases map to TRBD2. The germline V gene encodes CDR1 SEHNR and CDR2 FQNEAQ (reference sequence). V lost 5 bases to trimming and J lost 3 bases; unmatched junction nucleotides: 9. The CDR3 has 17 amino acids. The CDR3: CASSSTAGTSGGYEQYF. The CDR3 DNA sequence: TGTGCCAGCAGCAGTACCGCCGGGACTAGCGGGGGCTACGAGCAGTACTTC.

This clonotype has just a few counts. The chain combines TRBV6-5 with TRBJ2-2; D gene ambiguous. With 4 bases removed from V and 6 bases from J, the gap between germline ends came to 18 bases. This CDR3 has 16 amino acids. Germline lookup yields CDR1 MNHEY and CDR2 SVGAGI. The CDR3 DNA sequence: TGTGCCAGCAGTTGGGTCGAAATCCCGAGGTCCGGGGAGCTGTTTTTT. Translation gives CASSWVEIPRSGELFF.

The chain couples TRBV6-1 to TRBJ2-1; TRBD2 aligns across 8 bases. Trimming removed 5 bases from V and 6 bases from J; junction bases left unmatched: 15. Germline CDR1 and CDR2: MNHNS and SASEGT. CDR3 length equals 17 residues. CDR3 nucleotides: TGTGCCAGCAGTCCTGACCTTCGGGACGGGAGGGTCAATGAGCAGTTCTTC. Translated: CASSPDLRDGRVNEQFF.

This clonotype was observed a handful of times. V usage is TRBV5-1 and J usage is TRBJ2-1; tentatively, D is TRBD2 (5 bases). V lost 0 bases and J 8 bases, leaving 12 bases between the germline ends. CDR1 and CDR2 (germline): SGHRS, YFSETQ. The CDR3 runs 14 residues. The chain's CDR3 is CASSLAGNLDEQFF. For the CDR3, the DNA is TGCGCCAGCAGCTTGGCGGGGAATTTAGATGAGCAGTTCTTC.

Only a few counts were recorded for this clonotype. The chain couples TRBV7-7 to TRBJ2-2; either TRBD1 or TRBD2 may supply D (5 bases each). Germline V lookup: CDR1 SSHAT, CDR2 FNYEAQ (reference sequence). The CDR3 is made up of 13 amino acids. The CDR3 region is CASRDGNTGELFF. The CDR3 region has the DNA TGTGCTAGTAGGGACGGGAACACCGGGGAGCTGTTTTTT.

This clonotype has ten or more counts. V is TRBV11-1 and J is TRBJ2-1, with a weak D call TRBD1 (6 bases). CDR1 is SGHAT and CDR2 is FQDESV in the germline V gene (reference sequence). The CDR3 is made up of 18 amino acids. Trimming removed 0 bases from V and 0 bases from J, with 15 bases in between. This CDR3 reads CASSLASQGPPSYNEQFF. In DNA, the CDR3 is TGTGCCAGCAGCTTAGCTTCGCAGGGGCCGCCCTCCTACAATGAGCAGTTCTTC. Full variable domain (remainder filled in from reference TRBV11-1 and TRBJ2-1): EAEVAQSPRYKITEKSQAVAFWCDPISGHATLYWYRQILGQGPELLVQFQDESVVDDSQLPKDRFSAERLKGVDSTLKIQPAELGDSAMYLCASSLASQGPPSYNEQFFGPGTRLTVL.

V and J are TRBV5-1 and TRBJ2-1; the D is unclear. The CDR3 loop spans 19 amino acids. CDR1 and CDR2 (germline): SGHRS, YFSETQ. V was shortened by 0 bases and J by 0 bases, with 19 bases between the two germline ends. In DNA, the CDR3 is TGCGCCAGCAGCTTGGCTGTGACAAGCCCACTATCCTCCTACAATGAGCAGTTCTTC. This gives the protein CASSLAVTSPLSSYNEQFF.

The rearrangement links TRBV7-9 to TRBJ2-2; TRBD1 matches 9 bases. The CDR3 is 15 amino acids. V lost 11 bases, J lost 4 bases, and 11 bases stayed unmatched. Germline loops: CDR1 SEHNR, CDR2 FQNEAQ (reference sequence). CDR3 DNA: TGTGCCCTCAGCCCGGGACAGGGATTCACCGGGGAGCTGTTTTTT. Encoded protein: CALSPGQGFTGELFF.

The table lists this clonotype with a few counts. The rearrangement joins TRBV28 to TRBJ2-5, with 8 bases lining up with TRBD1. J gave up 1 base and V 0 bases, and 13 bases lay outside the gene matches. The CDR3 totals 19 residues. The germline V gene has CDR1 MDHEN and CDR2 SYDVKM. The CDR3 spells CASSLWYGPGQAFQETQYF. As DNA, the CDR3 is TGTGCCAGCAGTTTATGGTATGGACCGGGACAGGCTTTCCAAGAGACCCAGTACTTC.

This clonotype was picked up a small number of times. The chain couples TRBV29-1 to TRBJ1-2; D is uncertain. The CDR3 length is 12 residues. CDR1 SQVTM and CDR2 ANQGSEA come from the germline V gene. The ends were cut back, 3 bases at V and 4 bases at J, with 9 bases in the middle. The CDR3 DNA is TGCAGCGTTGAGGGAGTTAGCTATGGCTACACCTTC. The encoded protein is CSVEGVSYGYTF.

This clonotype was seen more than once but under ten times. This chain joins TRBV3-1 and TRBJ2-3; 9 nucleotides agree with TRBD2. After removal of 2 bases from V and 3 bases from J, the junction contained 15 bases not matched to a gene. CDR3 length: 19 amino acids. Germline lookup yields CDR1 LGHDT and CDR2 YNNKEL (reference sequence). The CDR3 coding sequence is TGTGCCAGCAGCCAATTGGGAGGCGGGGGGGCCGAGGAGACAGATACGCAGTATTTT. This sequence encodes CASSQLGGGGAEETDTQYF.

The rearrangement uses TRBV18 and TRBJ2-1; possibly TRBD2 for D (5 bases). Germline CDR1 is KGHSH and CDR2 is LQKENI. This CDR3 region has 14 residues. V was clipped by 2 bases and J by 8 bases, with 13 bases between them. CDR3 sequence reads: CASSPLLEVYEQFF. CDR3 bases: TGTGCCAGCTCACCATTACTAGAGGTCTATGAGCAGTTCTTC.

In this sample, this clonotype turned up many times. The chain recombines TRBV29-1 with TRBJ2-3, with TRBD1 matching over 8 bases. CDR1 and CDR2 from the germline V gene are SQVTM and ANQGSEA. The CDR3 totals 18 residues. The junction had 20 bases not matched to a gene; V was cut back by 6 bases and J by 3 bases. For the CDR3, the DNA is TGCAGCGTCCGTCTCCCGGGACAGGACGATAGTCGGACAGATACGCAGTATTTT. Encoded protein: CSVRLPGQDDSRTDTQYF.

In its sample, this clonotype was seen many times. The chain carries TRBV15 and TRBJ2-3; TRBD1 matches 7 bases. The CDR3 runs to 15 residues. Germline loops: CDR1 LNHNV, CDR2 YYDKDF (reference sequence). After removal of 5 bases from V and 3 bases from J, the junction contained 8 bases not matched to a gene. The CDR3 bases are TGTGCCACCAGCTCCCGACAGGGCGGGACAGATACGCAGTATTTT. Protein product: CATSSRQGGTDTQYF.

This clonotype has at least ten counts. The J gene is TRBJ2-4, the V gene TRBV7-2; TRBD2 matches at 11 bases. Germline V gene data show CDR1 as SGHTA and CDR2 as FQGNSA. Losses at the gene ends were 1 base for V and 6 bases for J; bases not matched to a gene: 2. This CDR3 region has 15 residues. The CDR3 sequence is CASSLGGLAVNIQYF. The DNA of the CDR3 is TGTGCCAGCAGCTTAGGGGGACTAGCGGTAAACATTCAGTACTTC.

This clonotype was counted at least ten times. The chain is built from TRBV7-9 and TRBJ2-1, with TRBD1 as a possible D gene (5 bases). This CDR3 region has 15 residues. The V gene's germline CDR1 is SEHNR and CDR2 FQNEAQ (reference sequence). Trimming stripped 6 bases from V and 0 bases from J, with 12 bases between. The CDR3 nucleotides read TGTGCCAGCAGTCAGGGTCGAAGCTCCTACAATGAGCAGTTCTTC. It translates to CASSQGRSSYNEQFF.

This clonotype showed up many times. The chain has TRBV28 and TRBJ2-5; 8 nucleotides align to TRBD2. V lost 6 bases, J lost 5 bases, and 14 bases stayed unmatched. Germline V gene sequence: CDR1 MDHEN, CDR2 SYDVKM. The CDR3 length is 16 residues. The CDR3 DNA follows: TGTGCCAGCAGGGCAGTTAAGGCGGGAGGAGCCGAGACCCAGTACTTC. Protein product: CASRAVKAGGAETQYF.

The chain carries TRBV7-3 and TRBJ1-1; TRBD1 might be the D (5 bases). The germline CDR1 and CDR2 sequences are SGHTA and FQGTGA. The V end was cut by 5 bases, the J end by 1 base, with 20 bases between. CDR3 size: 17 residues. The CDR3 here is CASSPTGGIGQNTEAFF. The CDR3, as DNA: TGTGCCAGCAGCCCAACCGGGGGAATCGGACAGAACACTGAAGCTTTCTTT.

This clonotype was seen at least ten times. The chain carries TRBV7-9 and TRBJ2-1, with 10 positions matching TRBD2. V lost 5 bases and J lost 8; bases outside the gene matches: 15. The germline CDR1 and CDR2 sequences are SEHNR and FQNEAQ (reference sequence). The CDR3 contains 17 residues. CDR3 loop: CASSRPLSGREGDEQFF. DNA of the CDR3: TGTGCCAGCAGCCGTCCTCTCAGCGGGAGGGAAGGGGATGAGCAGTTCTTC. Looking up the rest from reference TRBV7-9 and TRBJ2-1 gives the full variable domain: DTGVSQNPRHKITKRGQNVTFRCDPISEHNRLYWYRQTLGQGPEFLTYFQNEAQLEKSRLLSDRFSAERPKGSFSTLEIQRTEQGDSAMYLCASSRPLSGREGDEQFFGPGTRLTVL.

This clonotype was counted many times. The chain employs TRBV12-3 or TRBV12-4 and TRBJ1-1, with a tentative D call TRBD1 (5 bases). This CDR3 contains 16 residues. V lost 3 bases to trimming and J lost 0 bases, with 14 bases between them. The CDR3 DNA is TGTGCCAGCAGTTTGGGAGGGGTTCCGATGAACACTGAAGCTTTCTTT. It codes for CASSLGGVPMNTEAFF.

The V gene is TRBV7-9, the J gene TRBJ2-4; 7 bases line up with TRBD2. CDR1 is SEHNR, CDR2 FQNEAQ, per germline (reference sequence). The CDR3 is made up of 17 amino acids. Trimming cost V 5 bases and J 6 bases; bases outside gene matches: 16. CDR3 sequence: CASSHTSGLGGGNIQYF. DNA for the CDR3: TGTGCCAGCAGCCACACGTCCGGACTTGGGGGGGGAAACATTCAGTACTTC.